These 30 T cell receptor beta chains were sequenced from one sample in a study of blood T cell repertoires in COVID-19. Measured with immunoSEQ multiplex PCR; TCRdb has only the in-frame clones, and not every one. In the table there are around 160,000 clones, around 85% of which are singletons. Source material: peripheral blood. The receptors originated from a woman in her thirties or forties with active or convalescent COVID-19.

This clone was recorded only once. The V gene is TRBV5-1, the J gene TRBJ1-1, with 10 bases identical to TRBD1. Germline CDR1 and CDR2: SGHRS and YFSETQ. The V gene end was trimmed by 7 bases and the J gene end by 5 bases; junction bases not matched to a gene: 11. The CDR3 is 15 residues long. CDR3 sequence: CASYRDRGKGTEAFF. CDR3 sequence (DNA): TGCGCCAGCTACCGGGACAGGGGAAAGGGGACTGAAGCTTTCTTT.

The CDR3 region has the DNA TGTGCCAGCAGCTTATTTGACAGGGCCTACGAGCAGTACTTC. Protein sequence: CASSLFDRAYEQYF. This sequence joins TRBV7-2 and TRBJ2-7; TRBD1 matches 7 bases. V was pared by 2 bases and J by 2 bases, with 3 bases of the junction left unmatched. The CDR3 loop spans 14 amino acids. CDR1 and CDR2 from the germline V gene are SGHTA and FQGNSA.

CDR3 amino acids: CASSPGRVDEKLFF. The CDR3 region has the DNA TGTGCCAGCTCACCAGGCAGGGTAGATGAAAAACTGTTTTTT. The chain combines TRBV18 with TRBJ1-4; maybe TRBD1 (5 bases). V was pared by 2 bases and J by 6 bases, with 10 bases between. The CDR3 covers 14 residues. Germline lookup yields CDR1 KGHSH and CDR2 LQKENI.

The chain has TRBV10-2 and TRBJ2-5, with TRBD1 matching 7 bases. Germline V lookup: CDR1 WSHSY, CDR2 SAAADI. The V segment lost 6 bases and the J segment 5 bases; nucleotides outside the gene matches: 12. The CDR3 consists of 15 residues. In DNA, the CDR3 is TGCGCCAGCAGCCTAGACAGGGTGATGGGGGAGACCCAGTACTTC. It codes for CASSLDRVMGETQYF.

The CDR3 loop is CAISVGDPYEQYF. The CDR3 DNA is TGTGCCATCAGTGTCGGGGATCCCTACGAGCAGTACTTC. The chain joins TRBV10-3 to TRBJ2-7, with D possibly TRBD2 on 5 matching bases. The CDR3 covers 13 residues. The germline V and J ends were trimmed by 4 bases and 2 bases, with 9 bases remaining between them. CDR1 and CDR2 (germline): ENHRY, SYGVKD.

J is TRBJ2-2 and V is TRBV3-1 (or the pseudogene TRBV3-2); 9 bases are shared with TRBD1. Trimming removed 9 bases from V and 2 bases from J; junction bases left unmatched: 7. CDR1 is LGHDT and CDR2 is YNNKEL in the germline V gene (reference sequence). The CDR3 runs to 15 residues. The CDR3 DNA reads TGTGCCAGTTCCAGACAGGGGGTAAACACCGGGGAGCTGTTTTTT. As protein: CASSRQGVNTGELFF.

The chain is built from TRBV28 and TRBJ1-1, with D possibly matching TRBD1 (6 bases). From germline, CDR1 is MDHEN and CDR2 SYDVKM. Trimming removed 11 bases at V and 1 base at J, with 17 bases between. The CDR3 loop spans 14 amino acids. The CDR3: CALRGGGGNTEAFF. CDR3 bases: TGTGCCCTTCGGGGGGGCGGAGGGAACACTGAAGCTTTCTTT.

On this clone itself: A junction end diverges from the germline sequence, so it may reflect a read error. This chain links TRBV5-1 with TRBJ2-7; a possible D gene is TRBD1 (5 bases). The CDR3 extends over 13 amino acids. The germline V gene has CDR1 SGHRS and CDR2 YFSETQ. CDR3 nucleotide sequence: TGCGCGAGCACCGCTCTTCAGGGCTACGAGCAGTACTTC. It specifies CASTALQGYEQYF.

This chain uses TRBV21-1 with TRBJ1-2; the DNA was not compared with TRBD1, the D call given in the table. TRBV21-1 is a listed pseudogene. The CDR3 is 17 amino acids. The CDR3 DNA reads TGTGCCAGCAGCCCCCTCAGACGGGACATCCGTAACTATGGCTACACCTTC. Residues: CASSPLRRDIRNYGYTF.

This clone was observed a few times. This chain links TRBV5-1 with TRBJ2-3; D call uncertain. Germline V CDR1 and CDR2: SGHRS, YFSETQ. CDR3 length equals 17 residues. V lost 2 bases, J lost 1 base, and 17 bases lay in between. CDR3 nucleotide sequence: TGCGCCAGCAGCTTTAACCGGATGGCGGCAGGCACAGATACGCAGTATTTT. Residues: CASSFNRMAAGTDTQYF.

This clone was seen only once. This chain uses TRBV5-1 with TRBJ2-7; D is possibly TRBD1 (7 bases). This CDR3 is built from 14 residues. CDR1 is SGHRS, CDR2 YFSETQ, per germline. Trimming pared 6 bases from V and 1 base from J, leaving 14 bases between. The CDR3 nucleotides are TGCGCCAGCAAGGGGGCAGGGGGGTCCTACGAGCAGTACTTC. Its protein product is CASKGAGGSYEQYF.

The CDR3 sequence: CASSRDRENQPQHF. The CDR3 DNA sequence: TGTGCCAGCTCCCGGGACAGAGAAAATCAGCCCCAGCATTTT. The rearrangement uses TRBV28 and TRBJ1-5; TRBD1 agrees at 7 bases. Germline lookup yields CDR1 MDHEN and CDR2 SYDVKM. With 8 bases clipped from V and 4 bases from J, the junction kept 8 bases outside the gene matches. The CDR3 spans 14 residues.

The chain has TRBV10-3 and TRBJ2-5, with no clear D. The germline V gene has CDR1 ENHRY and CDR2 SYGVKD. This CDR3 region has 13 residues. Trimming stripped 5 bases from V and 2 bases from J, with 9 bases between. CDR3 sequence (DNA): TGTGCCATCAGTTTCGACATTCAAGAGACCCAGTACTTC. Protein sequence: CAISFDIQETQYF.

V gene TRBV3-1 (or the pseudogene TRBV3-2) combines with J gene TRBJ2-2; possibly TRBD2 for D (6 bases). CDR1 and CDR2 from the germline V gene are LGHDT and YNNKEL (reference sequence). The CDR3 runs to 14 residues. V was pared by 2 bases and J by 7 bases, with 11 bases between. The CDR3 nucleotides read TGTGCCAGCAGCCAACTCTCGGGGGTCGGGGAGCTGTTTTTT. Translated: CASSQLSGVGELFF.

J is TRBJ1-2 and V is TRBV30; D uncertain. V lost 0 bases, J lost 9 bases, and 11 bases lay in between. The CDR3 extends over 12 amino acids. The germline V gene has CDR1 GTSNPN and CDR2 SVGIG (reference sequence). CDR3 nucleotide sequence: TGTGCCTGGAGTGTACAGCTAAGTAGCTACACCTTC. As protein: CAWSVQLSSYTF.

The CDR3 sequence is CASSLEGGELFF. The CDR3 DNA is TGTGCCAGCAGTTTGGAGGGCGGGGAGCTGTTTTTT. This chain uses TRBV28 with TRBJ2-2; a weak D match, TRBD2 (6 bases). V was trimmed by 3 bases and J by 7 bases, leaving 6 bases between them. The germline V gene has CDR1 MDHEN and CDR2 SYDVKM. The CDR3 runs 12 residues.

J is TRBJ1-1 and V is TRBV10-3; unclear D gene. This CDR3 is 13 amino acids long. V dropped 4 bases and J dropped 1 base, with 7 bases sitting between them. Germline V gene lookup returns CDR1 ENHRY and CDR2 SYGVKD. The CDR3 bases are TGTGCCATCAGTGTCAGTTCGAACACTGAAGCTTTCTTT. Protein sequence: CAISVSSNTEAFF.

The chain has TRBV19 and TRBJ1-5; 9 bases agree with TRBD1. The CDR3 is made up of 13 amino acids. Germline lookup yields CDR1 LNHDA and CDR2 SQIVND (reference sequence). V was pared by 5 bases and J by 10 bases, with 6 bases of the junction left unmatched. The CDR3 reads CASSPTGGGPQHF. CDR3 coding DNA: TGTGCCAGTAGTCCGACAGGGGGTGGCCCCCAGCATTTT.

CDR3 in DNA: TGTGCCAGCAGTTTTCGTGAGAATAGCGGGAGAACCGAGCAGTACTTC. This codes for CASSFRENSGRTEQYF. The chain employs TRBV27 and TRBJ2-7; TRBD2 aligns across 9 bases. This CDR3 contains 16 residues. J was trimmed by 6 bases and V by 3 bases; bases with no gene match: 12. CDR1 and CDR2 from the germline V gene are MNHEY and SMNVEV (reference sequence).

The CDR3, as DNA: TGTGCCAGTAGTACAACCCTCGGACAGGCCGCCAGCTCCTATAATTCACCCCTCCACTTT. Protein: CASSTTLGQAASSYNSPLHF. The chain recombines TRBV19 with TRBJ1-6; 7 nucleotides agree with TRBD1. The CDR3 is 20 amino acids. Unmatched junction bases numbered 15, after V lost 4 bases and J lost 0 bases. CDR1 is LNHDA and CDR2 is SQIVND in the germline V gene (reference sequence).

This rearrangement joins TRBV6-2 or TRBV6-3 to TRBJ1-1, with D possibly being TRBD1 (5 bases). The CDR3 is 13 residues long. V lost 2 bases and J lost 11, with 15 bases in between. Germline V lookup: CDR1 MNHEY, CDR2 SVGEGT. This CDR3 reads CASSYPGTWVAFF. CDR3 DNA sequence: TGTGCCAGCAGTTACCCAGGGACTTGGGTGGCTTTCTTT.

The V and J genes are TRBV10-3 and TRBJ2-5; 8 bases line up with TRBD2. J lost 6 bases, V lost 7 bases, and 16 bases had no gene match. The germline gives CDR1 ENHRY, CDR2 SYGVKD. The CDR3 length is 16 residues. CDR3 residues: CAIMAPGGGRGKTQYF. The CDR3 nucleotides read TGTGCCATCATGGCACCCGGGGGGGGCCGAGGAAAGACCCAGTACTTC.

This clone was detected only a few times. J is TRBJ1-1 and V is TRBV29-1; TRBD1 is a possible D gene (6 bases). The CDR3 runs to 12 residues. V was clipped by 1 base and J by 10 bases, with 13 bases between them. From germline, CDR1 is SQVTM and CDR2 ANQGSEA. The CDR3 sequence: CSVEVGQGRAFF. The CDR3 nucleotides read TGCAGCGTTGAAGTTGGGCAGGGGAGAGCTTTCTTT.

The V and J genes are TRBV6-2 or TRBV6-3 and TRBJ2-1; D ambiguous. This CDR3 comprises 14 residues. Germline CDR1 reads MNHEY; CDR2 reads SVGEGT. Trimming took off 3 bases at V and 3 bases at J, with 9 bases between the two ends. CDR3 loop: CASSYVAVYNEQFF. The CDR3 DNA reads as TGTGCCAGCAGTTATGTCGCGGTCTACAATGAGCAGTTCTTC.

CDR3 residues: CASSPGNKNIQYF. CDR3 bases: TGTGCCAGCAGCCCGGGGAACAAAAACATTCAGTACTTC. The genes are TRBV12-3 or TRBV12-4 and TRBJ2-4; possibly TRBD2 for D (5 bases). The CDR3 totals 13 residues. The V end lost 6 bases, the J end lost 3 bases, and 9 bases lay between the germline ends.

The chain joins TRBV11-3 to TRBJ1-1, with 9 bases lining up with TRBD1. Germline V gene lookup returns CDR1 SGHNT and CDR2 YENEEA. CDR3 size: 14 residues. V trimming: 6 bases; J trimming: 7 bases; junction bases outside the gene matches: 9. CDR3 nucleotide sequence: TGTGCCAGCAGACCCACAGGGGGCGGGGGTGAAGCTTTCTTT. This sequence encodes CASRPTGGGGEAFF.

The rearrangement links TRBV6-5 to TRBJ2-5, with 9 bases aligning to TRBD2. The CDR3 totals 16 residues. The V gene's germline CDR1 is MNHEY and CDR2 SVGAGI. Losses at the gene ends were 0 bases for V and 4 bases for J; bases not matched to a gene: 6. In DNA, the CDR3 is TGTGCCAGCAGTTACTCGGCGGGGGGGATTGGAGAGACCCAGTACTTC. Encoded protein: CASSYSAGGIGETQYF.

This chain joins TRBV3-1 (or the pseudogene TRBV3-2) and TRBJ2-5, with 7 bases matching TRBD1. Germline CDR1 reads LGHDT; CDR2 reads YNNKEL (reference sequence). The CDR3 contains 16 residues. Trimming cost V 5 bases and J 1 base; bases outside gene matches: 10. CDR3 in amino acids: CASSSKGRGFQETQYF. The CDR3 nucleotides read TGTGCCAGCAGCTCGAAGGGCAGGGGGTTCCAAGAGACCCAGTACTTC.

This clone was seen just once. V gene TRBV5-6 combines with J gene TRBJ1-5, with 7 nucleotides matching TRBD1. Per the germline V gene, CDR1 is SGHDT and CDR2 is YYEEEE. The CDR3 sequence is 13 residues long. V gave up 3 bases and J gave up 5 bases; unmatched junction bases: 2. As DNA, the CDR3 is TGTGCCAGCAGCTGGGACAGACATCAGCCCCAGCATTTT. Protein product: CASSWDRHQPQHF.

The chain couples TRBV9 to TRBJ2-3; tentative D call: TRBD2 (7 bases). The germline V gene has CDR1 SGDLS and CDR2 YYNGEE. The CDR3 extends over 16 amino acids. Trimming left V 3 bases short and J 4 bases short, with 18 bases between. The CDR3 nucleotides read TGTGCCAGCAGCGAGACAGGAGGGAGGGTTCCAGATACGCAGTATTTT. Amino acid sequence: CASSETGGRVPDTQYF.